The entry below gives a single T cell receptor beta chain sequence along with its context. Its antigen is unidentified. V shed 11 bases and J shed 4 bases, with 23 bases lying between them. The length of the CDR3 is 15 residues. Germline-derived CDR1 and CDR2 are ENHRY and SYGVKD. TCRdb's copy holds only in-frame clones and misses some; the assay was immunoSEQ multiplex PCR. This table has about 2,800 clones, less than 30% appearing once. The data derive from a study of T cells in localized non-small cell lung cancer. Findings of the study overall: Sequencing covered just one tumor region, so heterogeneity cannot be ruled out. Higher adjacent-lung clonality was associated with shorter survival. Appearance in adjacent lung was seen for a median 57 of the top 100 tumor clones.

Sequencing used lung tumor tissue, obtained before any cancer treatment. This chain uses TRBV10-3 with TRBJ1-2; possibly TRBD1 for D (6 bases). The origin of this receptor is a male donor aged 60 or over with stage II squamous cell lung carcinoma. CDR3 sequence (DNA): TGTGCCGCGGCGTTACGGTGGGGGGCCTTCTATGGCTACACCTTC. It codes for CAAALRWGAFYGYTF.